This T cell receptor (beta chain) was profiled in a study of T cell responses to AZD1222 COVID-19 vaccine. Trimming shortened V by 1 base and J by 5 bases, and 12 bases separated the two germline ends. This CDR3 contains 15 residues. The germline gives CDR1 MNHEY, CDR2 SVGAGI. Clones were sequenced by immunoSEQ multiplex PCR, and TCRdb holds only the in-frame ones, with some missing. The sample lists 100,000 or so clones; about 86% were seen once. The TCR comes from an adult in good health. The sample in question was peripheral blood, obtained on day 0 of AZD1222 vaccination. The chain couples TRBV6-5 to TRBJ1-5; D gene uncertain. The chain's CDR3 is CASSYFRGEDQPQHF. The CDR3 region has the DNA TGTGCCAGCAGTTACTTTCGGGGTGAAGATCAGCCCCAGCATTTT.